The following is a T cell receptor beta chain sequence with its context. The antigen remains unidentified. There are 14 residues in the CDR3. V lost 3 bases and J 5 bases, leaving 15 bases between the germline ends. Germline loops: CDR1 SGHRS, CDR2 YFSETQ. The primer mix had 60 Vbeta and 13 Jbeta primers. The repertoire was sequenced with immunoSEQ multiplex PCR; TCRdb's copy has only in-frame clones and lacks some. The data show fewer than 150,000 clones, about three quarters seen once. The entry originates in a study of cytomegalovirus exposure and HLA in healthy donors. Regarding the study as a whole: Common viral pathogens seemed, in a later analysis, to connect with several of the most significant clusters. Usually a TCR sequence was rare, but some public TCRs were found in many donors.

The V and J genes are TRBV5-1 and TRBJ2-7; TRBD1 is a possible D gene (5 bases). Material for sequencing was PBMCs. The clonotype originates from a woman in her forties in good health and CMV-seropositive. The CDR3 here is CASSWGREGDEQYF. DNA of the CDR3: TGCGCCAGCAGCTGGGGCAGGGAAGGGGACGAGCAGTACTTC.